This TCR beta chain is from a study of neurological immune-mediated disorders. TCRdb fed the 5' RACE reads into MiXCR, producing one record per CDR3 protein. The sample has tens of thousands of distinct CDR3 sequences; 10% are singletons. CDR1 SGHAT and CDR2 FQNNGV come from the germline V gene. Deletions cut 7 bases from V and 2 bases from J, with 30 bases between. This CDR3 is 20 amino acids long. The sample holds many counts of this clonotype. The sample taken for sequencing was PBMCs. The rearrangement joins TRBV11-2 to TRBJ1-3, with no clear D. The sequence came from a man in his forties or fifties in good health. DNA for the CDR3: TGTGCCAGCACAGCATTGGGAAGGGCAGGTGGTTCAGCGACTGGAAACACCATATATTTT. Amino acid sequence: CASTALGRAGGSATGNTIYF.